The source of this T cell receptor beta chain is a study of blood T cell repertoires in COVID-19. For the study at large: Sites across the United States, Italy and Spain contributed samples from acute and convalescent COVID-19. PBMCs, B-cell-depleted T cells, or T cells provided the cDNA or gDNA that made up the material.

The junction had 10 bases not matched to a gene; V was cut back by 4 bases and J by 6 bases. This CDR3 has 15 residues. CDR1 is SGHNT, CDR2 YYREEE, per germline (reference sequence). Per the original methods: Reference gene primer amplification gave nucleated cell count estimates. Only in-frame clones appear in the TCRdb table, and some are missing; sequencing was by immunoSEQ multiplex PCR. V, J and clone size reflect that table, while D and trimming were determined from the DNA. The sample lists around 350,000 clones, around nine tenths occurring once. The chain couples TRBV5-4 to TRBJ2-1; 7 bases map to TRBD1. The receptor was derived from a human donor in a cohort sampled during active COVID-19. Sequenced input: peripheral blood. The CDR3 nucleotides read TGTGCCAGCAGCCCCCTTCGGGGACAGTTCAATGAGCAGTTCTTC. This sequence encodes CASSPLRGQFNEQFF. The variable domain in full, with the rest retrieved from reference TRBV5-4 and TRBJ2-1, is ETGVTQSPTHLIKTRGQQVTLRCSSQSGHNTVSWYQQALGQGPQFIFQYYREEENGRGNFPPRFSGLQFPNYSSELNVNALELDDSALYLCASSPLRGQFNEQFFGPGTRLTVL.